The 8 T cell receptor beta chains below come from one sample, sequenced in a study of shared clonotypes between healthy human individuals. Method: immunoSEQ multiplex PCR; TCRdb's copy keeps in-frame clones and lacks some. The top ten clones hold around 0.14% of a sample with about 2.4 million clones, roughly nine tenths of them seen once. Sequences were obtained from naive CD4+ T cells sorted from blood. Subset of the sample: CD45RA+ positively selected. The receptors were gathered from a man aged 18 to 30 in good health.

This clone was seen only once. The gene calls are TRBV6-5 and TRBJ2-7; D unresolved. CDR1 is MNHEY and CDR2 is SVGAGI in the germline V gene. The CDR3 has 13 residues. V lost 0 bases to trimming and J lost 5 bases, with 8 bases between them. The chain's CDR3 is CASSYSSSHEQYF. The CDR3 DNA sequence: TGTGCCAGCAGTTACTCCAGCAGCCACGAGCAGTACTTC.

The V call is TRBV25-1, the J call TRBJ2-7; possible D gene TRBD1, 5 bases. CDR1 is MGHDK, CDR2 SYGVNS, per germline. V was pared by 1 base and J by 0 bases, with 16 bases between. The CDR3 totals 17 residues. CDR3 residues: CASSEFPHQGSSYEQYF. DNA for the CDR3: TGTGCCAGCAGTGAATTCCCCCATCAGGGAAGCTCCTACGAGCAGTACTTC.

The chain is built from TRBV29-1 and TRBJ2-5; 12 bases agree with TRBD2. The germline CDR1 and CDR2 sequences are SQVTM and ANQGSEA. After removal of 4 bases from V and 6 bases from J, the junction contained 9 bases not matched to a gene. CDR3 size: 15 residues. CDR3 in amino acids: CSVVLAGGPGKTQYF. CDR3 DNA sequence: TGCAGCGTTGTCCTAGCGGGAGGGCCCGGGAAGACCCAGTACTTC.

The chain recombines TRBV6-6 with TRBJ1-1; 8 bases are a match to TRBD1. Germline-derived CDR1 and CDR2 are MNHNY and SVGAGI (reference sequence). The J segment lost 1 base and the V segment lost 5 bases, leaving 9 bases of the junction unmatched. This CDR3 spans 16 amino acids. CDR3 sequence reads: CASSHGQGGPNTEAFF. The CDR3 DNA sequence: TGTGCCAGCAGTCATGGACAGGGAGGCCCGAACACTGAAGCTTTCTTT.

The gene calls are TRBV10-2 and TRBJ2-5; tentatively, D is TRBD1 or TRBD2 (5 bases each). This CDR3 is built from 15 residues. Between the trimmed V and J ends, which lost 6 bases and 2 bases, there was a span of 16 bases. The germline V gene has CDR1 WSHSY and CDR2 SAAADI. CDR3 sequence: CASRGMGTGQETQYF. DNA of the CDR3: TGCGCCAGCAGGGGGATGGGGACGGGGCAAGAGACCCAGTACTTC.

This chain connects TRBV6-1 to TRBJ1-3; D uncertain. The V end was cut by 2 bases, the J end by 2 bases, with 10 bases between. CDR3 length equals 15 residues. CDR1 is MNHNS, CDR2 SASEGT, per germline. In DNA, the CDR3 is TGTGCCAGCAGTGAACAGCCGGGGACTGGAAACACCATATATTTT. This encodes CASSEQPGTGNTIYF.

The V and J genes are TRBV28 and TRBJ1-2; D not resolved. V lost 11 bases, J lost 0 bases, and 10 bases lay in between. CDR3 size: 12 residues. CDR1 MDHEN and CDR2 SYDVKM come from the germline V gene. The CDR3 nucleotides are TGTGCCGCAACGGGCCCTAACTATGGCTACACCTTC. Its protein product is CAATGPNYGYTF.

V usage is TRBV2 and J usage is TRBJ2-3; D is uncertain. V was trimmed by 9 bases and J by 5 bases, leaving 9 bases between them. This CDR3 is built from 11 residues. The germline V gene has CDR1 SNHLY and CDR2 FYNNEI. The CDR3 here is CASTRRDTQYF. In DNA form, the CDR3 reads TGTGCCAGTACTCGGAGAGATACGCAGTATTTT.